These 11 T cell receptor beta chains came from one sample sequenced in a study of blood T cell repertoires in COVID-19. Libraries were prepared by immunoSEQ multiplex PCR; TCRdb keeps only in-frame clonotypes and omits some of them. The repertoire includes 110,000 to 150,000 clones, roughly 80% of them detected once, and around 8% sits in the top ten. The sequenced sample was peripheral blood. The receptors stem from a human donor in a cohort sampled during active COVID-19.

This rearrangement joins TRBV6-5 to TRBJ1-2, with 9 bases fitting TRBD1. The CDR3 length is 16 residues. Germline loops: CDR1 MNHEY, CDR2 SVGAGI. Trimming took 0 bases from V and 1 from J; bases not matched to a gene: 3. The CDR3 DNA reads TGTGCCAGCAGTTACTCGAGACAGGGGGTTAACTATGGCTACACCTTC. Residues: CASSYSRQGVNYGYTF.

This clone was seen only a few times. The chain joins TRBV5-1 to TRBJ1-5; D gene uncertain. The CDR3 is 14 amino acids. Germline V gene sequence: CDR1 SGHRS, CDR2 YFSETQ. V gave up 0 bases and J gave up 3 bases, with 7 bases separating them. The CDR3 is CASSLDSLNQPQHF. DNA of the CDR3: TGCGCCAGCAGCTTGGACTCCCTCAATCAGCCCCAGCATTTT.

The rearrangement uses TRBV5-8 and TRBJ1-5; the D gene is possibly TRBD1 (6 bases). Germline CDR1 reads SGHTS; CDR2 reads YDEGEE. V lost 3 bases to trimming and J lost 5 bases, with 15 bases between them. The CDR3 consists of 15 residues. The CDR3 DNA is TGTGCCAGCAGCTCCGGACAGTTTGCAGATCAGCCCCAGCATTTT. Translating gives CASSSGQFADQPQHF. The full variable domain, in which reference TRBV5-8 and TRBJ1-5 provide the parts outside the CDR3, is EAGVTQSPTHLIKTRGQQATLRCSPISGHTSVYWYQQALGLGLQFLLWYDEGEERNRGNFPPRFSGRQFPNYSSELNVNALELEDSALYLCASSSGQFADQPQHFGDGTRLSIL.

This chain links TRBV4-1 with TRBJ2-5, with D maybe TRBD2 (5 bases). This CDR3 comprises 15 residues. CDR1 and CDR2 from the germline V gene are MGHRA and YSYEKL. The ends were cut back, 0 bases at V and 5 bases at J, with 13 bases in the middle. The CDR3 DNA reads TGCGCCAGCAGCCAAGATGATACGGCGGGCGAGACCCAGTACTTC. Translating it yields CASSQDDTAGETQYF.

This clone was observed many times. The chain uses TRBV6-2 or TRBV6-3 and TRBJ1-5; D gene unclear. V was trimmed by 2 bases and J by 4 bases, leaving 9 bases between them. The CDR3 sequence is 14 residues long. The germline gives CDR1 MNHEY, CDR2 SVGEGT. The CDR3 nucleotides read TGTGCCAGCAGTTACGGGAGCCTAAATCAGCCCCAGCATTTT. Amino acids: CASSYGSLNQPQHF.

This chain joins TRBV9 and TRBJ1-1; possibly TRBD1 for D (6 bases). The V end lost 0 bases, the J end lost 11 bases, and 14 bases lay between the germline ends. The germline CDR1 and CDR2 sequences are SGDLS and YYNGEE. The CDR3 is 13 residues long. The CDR3 DNA is TGTGCCAGCAGCGTAGACGGTCAGGGGTATGCTTTCTTT. Protein product: CASSVDGQGYAFF.

This clone was seen only a few times. The chain is built from TRBV7-3 and TRBJ2-7, with 7 bases matching TRBD1. Germline V gene data show CDR1 as SGHTA and CDR2 as FQGTGA. CDR3 size: 14 residues. The V and J ends lost 5 bases and 3 bases, in that order; junction bases with no gene match: 7. The CDR3 DNA follows: TGTGCCAGCAGCATAGGTCCAGGGGGCTACGAGCAGTACTTC. As protein: CASSIGPGGYEQYF.

V is TRBV5-6 and J is TRBJ2-4; perhaps TRBD1 as D (5 bases). This CDR3 has 16 residues. V lost 1 base, J lost 10 bases, and 21 bases lay in between. From germline, CDR1 is SGHDT and CDR2 YYEEEE. CDR3 DNA: TGTGCCAGCAGCTTGAGGCAGGCCGGAAAAGGACAAATTCAGTACTTC. Translation: CASSLRQAGKGQIQYF. Filled out from reference TRBV5-6 and TRBJ2-4, the complete variable domain reads DAGVTQSPTHLIKTRGQQVTLRCSPKSGHDTVSWYQQALGQGPQFIFQYYEEEERQRGNFPDRFSGHQFPNYSSELNVNALLLGDSALYLCASSLRQAGKGQIQYFGAGTRLSVL.

This clone showed up just once. The CDR3 here is CASRRGAYEQYF. The CDR3 DNA sequence: TGTGCCAGCAGGCGGGGCGCCTACGAGCAGTACTTC. The chain has TRBV6-5 and TRBJ2-7, with TRBD2 as a possible D gene (6 bases). Germline V gene data show CDR1 as MNHEY and CDR2 as SVGAGI. CDR3 length: 12 amino acids. Deletions cut 6 bases from V and 2 bases from J, with 8 bases between.

This rearrangement joins TRBV28 to TRBJ1-2, with 8 nucleotides matching TRBD1. Germline V gene sequence: CDR1 MDHEN, CDR2 SYDVKM. V was clipped by 10 bases and J by 8 bases; unmatched bases: 18. The length of the CDR3 is 15 residues. CDR3 bases: TGTGCCACCCCAACGGCAGGGGGCTCACCTTACGGCTACACCTTC. Protein sequence: CATPTAGGSPYGYTF.

This clone was seen more than once but under ten times. CDR3 protein: CASTRTRANTGELFF. Written as DNA, the CDR3 is TGCGCCAGCACCCGTACTAGGGCGAACACCGGGGAGCTGTTTTTT. The rearrangement links TRBV5-1 to TRBJ2-2, with TRBD2 as a possible D gene (5 bases). The CDR3 extends over 15 amino acids. The V gene lost 6 bases and the J gene lost 0 bases, with 12 bases spanning the gap. CDR1 and CDR2 (germline): SGHRS, YFSETQ.